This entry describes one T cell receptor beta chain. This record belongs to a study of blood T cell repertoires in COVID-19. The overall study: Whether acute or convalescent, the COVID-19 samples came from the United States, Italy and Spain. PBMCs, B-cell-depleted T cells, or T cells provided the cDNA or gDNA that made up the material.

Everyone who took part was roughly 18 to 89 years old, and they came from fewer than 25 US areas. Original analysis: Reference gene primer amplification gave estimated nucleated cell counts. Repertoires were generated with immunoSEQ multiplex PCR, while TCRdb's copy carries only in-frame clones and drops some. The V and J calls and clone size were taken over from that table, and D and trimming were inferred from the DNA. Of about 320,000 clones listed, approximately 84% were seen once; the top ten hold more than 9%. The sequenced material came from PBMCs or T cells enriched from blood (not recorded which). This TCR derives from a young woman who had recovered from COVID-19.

The CDR3 region has the DNA TGTGCCAGCAGCCAAATGACTAGCCAGAACACCGGGGAGCTGTTTTTT. As protein: CASSQMTSQNTGELFF. The chain links TRBV3-1 (or the pseudogene TRBV3-2) to TRBJ2-2, with TRBD2 matching over 7 bases. V lost 2 bases to trimming and J lost 1 base; unmatched junction nucleotides: 4. CDR3 length: 16 residues. CDR1 is LGHDT, CDR2 YNNKEL, per germline (reference sequence).